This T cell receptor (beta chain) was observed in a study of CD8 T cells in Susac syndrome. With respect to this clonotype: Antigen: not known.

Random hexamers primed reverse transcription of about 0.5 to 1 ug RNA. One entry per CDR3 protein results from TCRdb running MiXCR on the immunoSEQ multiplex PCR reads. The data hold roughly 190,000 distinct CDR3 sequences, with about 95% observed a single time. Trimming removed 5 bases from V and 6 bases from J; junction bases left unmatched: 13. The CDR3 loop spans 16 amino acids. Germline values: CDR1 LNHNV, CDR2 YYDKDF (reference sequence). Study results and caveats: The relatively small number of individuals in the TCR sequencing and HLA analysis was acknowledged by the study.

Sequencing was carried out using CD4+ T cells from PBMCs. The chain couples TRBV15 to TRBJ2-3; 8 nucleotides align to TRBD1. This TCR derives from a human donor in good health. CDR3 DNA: TGTGCCACCAGCTGGGACCGGGACAGGACCTTCGATACGCAGTATTTT. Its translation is CATSWDRDRTFDTQYF.